This section outlines one TCR beta chain sequence together with its context. The data were taken from a study of blood T cell repertoires in COVID-19. At the level of the study: Samples came from the United States, Italy and Spain, spanning acute and convalescent COVID-19. Nucleic acid was either cDNA or gDNA, and it came from T cells, B-cell-depleted T cells, or PBMCs.

As processed by the authors: The authors estimated nucleated cell counts from reference gene primer amplification. Assay: immunoSEQ multiplex PCR; the TCRdb copy retains only in-frame clones and omits some. That table is the source of V, J and clone size, and D and trimming were worked out from the DNA. The sample holds about 150,000 clones, 80% seen once. Germline loops: CDR1 SGHRS, CDR2 YFSETQ. Trimming at V came to 7 bases and at J to 3 bases, leaving 6 bases not matched to a gene. The CDR3 contains 14 residues. The rearrangement uses TRBV5-1 and TRBJ1-1, with 10 bases matching TRBD1. This clonotype originated in a man between 60 and 70 years old with active or convalescent COVID-19. Material: peripheral blood. The CDR3 region is CASVTGTGDTEAFF. The CDR3 coding sequence is TGCGCCAGCGTGACCGGGACAGGGGACACTGAAGCTTTCTTT.